One and the same sample provided the 4 T cell receptor beta chains below, sequenced in a study of blood T cell repertoires in COVID-19. Clones were sequenced by immunoSEQ multiplex PCR, and TCRdb holds only the in-frame ones, with some missing. This table holds approximately 300,000 clones, around 87% found once. The sample comprised PBMCs or T cells enriched from blood (not recorded which). These receptors originate from a woman in her twenties or thirties who had recovered from COVID-19.

J is TRBJ2-1 and V is TRBV11-1; 11 bases agree with TRBD2. Germline V gene lookup returns CDR1 SGHAT and CDR2 FQDESV (reference sequence). Trimming at V came to 0 bases and at J to 6 bases, leaving 10 bases not matched to a gene. This CDR3 spans 18 amino acids. For the CDR3, the DNA is TGTGCCAGCAGCTTAGCGCTCCCGGGACTAGCGGCCTCCAATGAGCAGTTCTTC. Its translation is CASSLALPGLAASNEQFF.

This chain joins TRBV29-1 and TRBJ2-7, with D perhaps TRBD2 (5 bases). The CDR3 is 14 residues long. Between the trimmed V and J ends, which lost 5 bases and 2 bases, there was a span of 16 bases. The germline gives CDR1 SQVTM, CDR2 ANQGSEA. The CDR3, as DNA: TGCAGCGTTCGGCGGACTGCGGAAACCTACGAGCAGTACTTC. Translated, it gives CSVRRTAETYEQYF.

The chain joins TRBV5-6 to TRBJ1-6, with 11 bases identical to TRBD1. Germline loops: CDR1 SGHDT, CDR2 YYEEEE. The V gene end was trimmed by 4 bases and the J gene end by 5 bases; junction bases not matched to a gene: 2. This CDR3 is 15 amino acids long. The CDR3 protein is CASSVGQGDNSPLHF. The CDR3 DNA reads TGTGCCAGCAGCGTGGGACAGGGGGATAATTCACCCCTCCACTTT.

V and J are TRBV5-1 and TRBJ2-1; D unresolved. Germline CDR1 reads SGHRS; CDR2 reads YFSETQ. V lost 0 bases, J lost 0 bases, and 7 bases lay in between. This CDR3 has 15 residues. In nucleotides, the CDR3 is TGCGCCAGCAGCTTGGAGGCTAGCTCCTACAATGAGCAGTTCTTC. Translation gives CASSLEASSYNEQFF.